The entry that follows covers one T cell receptor beta chain sequence. The antigen is undetermined. The data were taken from a study of response to subunit inactivated influenza vaccine. V lost 4 bases and J lost 3; bases outside the gene matches: 10. Germline CDR1 LGHNA, CDR2 YSLEER. The CDR3 is 16 amino acids. Each CDR3 protein is one row after TCRdb ran MiXCR on the RT-PCR reads. The sample shows about 500,000 distinct CDR3 sequences, around 13% of them seen only once. Notes on the study in general: A suggestion made by the authors is that each seasonal influenza vaccination recruits few new T cells.

The gene calls are TRBV4-3 and TRBJ2-5, with 8 bases identical to TRBD1. Material: PBMCs from blood, obtained roughly 48 days after vaccination. The TCR sequence derives from a man between 50 and 59 years old who received an inactivated influenza vaccine. CDR3 residues: CASSLLLSDREETQYF. The CDR3 DNA reads TGCGCCAGCAGCCTCCTCCTCTCGGACAGGGAAGAGACCCAGTACTTC.